A selection of T cell receptor beta chains follows, all from one sample in a study of T cell repertoires in cytomegalovirus infection. TCRdb processed the reads anew with MiXCR; each CDR3 protein has one entry. The sample contains about 330,000 distinct CDR3 sequences, over 7.5% of which appear only once. Sequenced material: PBMCs. The origin of the receptors is a human donor in good health (CMV status not recorded). Some clones in this sample may be carry-over from other donors' samples. The CDR3 runs from the conserved cysteine through the conserved F or W. The D gene is left open where the match is weak. Clone size is shown for a subset of rows, as once, few, many or a class of expanded clone.

clone size | D gene | J gene | V gene | CDR3 protein | CDR3 DNA
- | TRBD2 | TRBJ2-2 | TRBV19 | CAGSGTSGVGELFF | TGTGCCGGGAGCGGGACTAGCGGTGTCGGGGAGCTGTTTTTT
- | TRBD1 | TRBJ2-7 | TRBV23-1 | CASSHSAGTANSYEQYF | TGCGCCAGCAGTCATTCTGCCGGGACAGCGAACTCCTACGAGCAGTACTTC
many | - | TRBJ2-1 | TRBV29-1 | CSVEKTYNEQFF | TGCAGCGTTGAAAAGACGTACAATGAGCAGTTCTTC
many | - | TRBJ2-2 | TRBV12-3/TRBV12-4 | CASIRAGATRTGELFF | TGTGCCAGCATCCGAGCTGGCGCCACCCGAACCGGGGAGCTGTTTTTT
- | - | TRBJ2-7 | TRBV7-2 | CASSLVSQGSYEQYF | TGTGCCAGCAGCTTAGTTTCCCAGGGTTCGTACGAGCAGTACTTC
- | TRBD1 | TRBJ2-7 | TRBV12-3/TRBV12-4 | CASSFWTGGLGNEQYF | TGTGCCAGCAGTTTTTGGACAGGGGGATTAGGAAACGAGCAGTACTTC
- | TRBD2 | TRBJ2-1 | TRBV6-2/TRBV6-3 | CASSWGARSGSRNEQFF | TGTGCCAGCAGTTGGGGAGCCCGGAGCGGGAGTAGGAATGAGCAGTTCTTC
many | - | TRBJ2-6 | TRBV7-2 | CASSKLGGRVRSGANVLTF | TGTGCCAGCAGCAAACTGGGCGGCAGGGTCAGGTCTGGGGCCAACGTCCTGACTTTC
- | - | TRBJ1-1 | TRBV12-3/TRBV12-4 | CASSPRVGKAFF | TGTGCCAGCAGTCCGCGGGTTGGGAAAGCTTTCTTT
many | - | TRBJ2-7 | TRBV12-5 | CASGSLPPPSGRGEQYF | TGTGCTAGTGGTTCGCTCCCTCCCCCGTCAGGGCGTGGCGAGCAGTACTTC
- | - | TRBJ1-1 | TRBV6-6 | CASRLDWEAFF | TGTGCCAGCAGGCTGGACTGGGAAGCTTTCTTT
few | - | TRBJ2-3 | TRBV11-3 | CASRGGGTDTQYF | TGTGCCAGCAGGGGAGGAGGCACAGATACGCAGTATTTT
many | - | TRBJ1-1 | TRBV19 | CASSIARSREGEAFF | TGTGCCAGTAGTATAGCCCGGTCCAGGGAAGGTGAAGCTTTCTTT
many | - | TRBJ2-1 | TRBV11-2 | CASSLQGFFSYNEQFF | TGTGCCAGCAGCTTGCAGGGATTTTTCTCCTACAATGAGCAGTTCTTC
- | - | TRBJ1-1 | TRBV12-3/TRBV12-4 | CASSLFSSAEAFF | TGTGCCAGCAGTTTATTTAGTTCGGCTGAAGCTTTCTTT
many | - | TRBJ2-1 | TRBV7-2 | CASRERSNEQFF | TGTGCCAGCCGGGAGCGAAGCAATGAGCAGTTCTTC
- | - | TRBJ1-5 | TRBV28 | CASVRGGASNQPQHF | TGTGCCAGTGTCCGGGGGGGGGCTAGCAATCAGCCCCAGCATTTT
many | TRBD1 | TRBJ2-3 | TRBV7-2 | CASSFWTGVTDTQYF | TGTGCCAGCAGCTTCTGGACAGGGGTCACAGATACGCAGTATTTT
- | - | TRBJ2-7 | TRBV10-3 | CAISESASAAYEQYF | TGTGCCATCAGTGAGTCAGCGAGCGCAGCCTACGAGCAGTACTTC
few | - | TRBJ1-1 | TRBV14 | CASSQGRPPIEAFF | TGTGCCAGCAGCCAAGGACGGCCGCCAATTGAAGCTTTCTTT
- | TRBD1 | TRBJ2-1 | TRBV24-1 | CATSGPGQGYNEQFF | TGTGCCACCAGTGGCCCGGGACAGGGATACAATGAGCAGTTCTTC
many | TRBD1 | TRBJ2-7 | TRBV7-2 | CASSTQRDHRGRNEQYF | TGTGCCAGCAGCACCCAACGGGATCACAGGGGGCGGAACGAGCAGTACTTC
few | TRBD2 | TRBJ2-1 | TRBV7-3 | CASRLTSGGTDEQFF | TGTGCCAGCAGGTTAACTAGCGGGGGGACTGATGAGCAGTTCTTC
few | TRBD2 | TRBJ2-1 | TRBV20-1 | CSAPGTSGGADWGEQFF | TGCAGTGCTCCCGGGACTAGCGGGGGGGCCGATTGGGGTGAGCAGTTCTTC
many | TRBD2 | TRBJ2-1 | TRBV7-7 | CASSNGLEEFF | TGTGCCAGCAGCAACGGACTAGAAGAGTTCTTC
- | - | TRBJ2-7 | TRBV12-3/TRBV12-4 | CASSLLVAEPYEQYF | TGTGCCAGCAGTCTCCTCGTCGCGGAACCTTACGAGCAGTACTTC
few | TRBD2 | TRBJ2-7 | TRBV2 | CASRLSVAGRYEQYF | TGTGCCAGCAGATTATCGGTAGCGGGGCGGTACGAGCAGTACTTC
few | - | TRBJ2-1 | TRBV7-2 | CASSLFQGNEQFF | TGTGCCAGCAGCTTGTTTCAGGGGAATGAGCAGTTCTTC
few | TRBD1 | TRBJ1-5 | TRBV6-5 | CASSYSRGGGQPQHF | TGTGCCAGCAGTTACTCGAGAGGGGGCGGTCAGCCCCAGCATTTT
many | - | TRBJ1-1 | TRBV20-1 | CSARWGNTEAFF | TGCAGTGCTAGGTGGGGGAACACTGAAGCTTTCTTT
many | TRBD2 | TRBJ2-4 | TRBV20-1 | CSAADGGGNIQYF | TGCAGTGCCGCGGATGGGGGGGGAAACATTCAGTACTTC
many | TRBD2 | TRBJ2-3 | TRBV7-2 | CASRGLAGGLTDTQYF | TGTGCCAGCAGGGGACTAGCGGGAGGATTGACAGATACGCAGTATTTT
- | - | TRBJ1-1 | TRBV20-1 | CSARGRSNTEAFF | TGCAGTGCTAGAGGCAGGTCGAACACTGAAGCTTTCTTT
- | TRBD2 | TRBJ2-1 | TRBV12-3/TRBV12-4 | CASSSPGGPLEQFF | TGTGCCAGCAGTTCCCCGGGGGGGCCACTTGAGCAGTTCTTC
many | - | TRBJ1-5 | TRBV10-3 | CAITGSLNQPQHF | TGTGCCATCACGGGCAGCCTAAATCAGCCCCAGCATTTT
- | TRBD2 | TRBJ2-2 | TRBV20-1 | CSARDRTSALDTGELFF | TGCAGTGCTAGGGACCGGACTAGCGCACTCGACACCGGGGAGCTGTTTTTT
many | - | TRBJ2-3 | TRBV7-2 | CASSLAGAPTDTQYF | TGTGCCAGCAGCTTAGCGGGGGCCCCCACAGATACGCAGTATTTT
- | - | TRBJ2-3 | TRBV20-1 | CSARGQTASTDTQYF | TGCAGTGCTAGAGGACAGACCGCTAGCACAGATACGCAGTATTTT
many | - | TRBJ2-7 | TRBV7-2 | CASSFIPASSYEQYF | TGTGCCAGCAGCTTTATTCCAGCCAGCTCCTACGAGCAGTACTTC
many | - | TRBJ2-6 | TRBV2 | CASWTFSGANVLTF | TGTGCCAGCTGGACATTCTCTGGGGCCAACGTCCTGACTTTC
many | TRBD2 | TRBJ2-7 | TRBV20-1 | CSARDTSGGLSYEQYF | TGCAGTGCTAGAGATACTAGCGGGGGGCTTTCCTACGAGCAGTACTTC
many | - | TRBJ2-7 | TRBV7-8 | CASSGEVDYEQYF | TGTGCCAGTAGCGGCGAAGTCGACTACGAGCAGTACTTC
- | TRBD2 | TRBJ2-7 | TRBV7-9 | CASSLPAGGRYEQYF | TGTGCCAGCAGCTTGCCAGCGGGAGGCAGGTACGAGCAGTACTTC
- | - | TRBJ1-2 | TRBV5-1 | CASSSHRAWGYTF | TGCGCCAGCAGCTCCCACAGGGCTTGGGGCTACACCTTC
- | - | TRBJ2-2 | TRBV19 | CASSIGGQLTGELFF | TGTGCCAGTAGTATAGGTGGACAACTCACCGGGGAGCTGTTTTTT
- | TRBD2 | TRBJ2-7 | TRBV6-5 | CASSLGTRHYEQYF | TGTGCCAGCAGTCTCGGGACTAGACACTACGAGCAGTACTTC
many | TRBD2 | TRBJ2-3 | TRBV7-3 | CASSPGLGTDTQYF | TGTGCCAGCAGCCCGGGACTAGGAACAGATACGCAGTATTTT
few | - | TRBJ2-3 | TRBV6-5 | CASSYGPLVGTQYF | TGTGCCAGCAGTTACGGGCCACTCGTGGGTACGCAGTATTTT
few | TRBD2 | TRBJ2-5 | TRBV7-6 | CASSFRLAGGTETQYF | TGTGCCAGCAGCTTCCGACTAGCGGGAGGGACAGAGACCCAGTACTTC